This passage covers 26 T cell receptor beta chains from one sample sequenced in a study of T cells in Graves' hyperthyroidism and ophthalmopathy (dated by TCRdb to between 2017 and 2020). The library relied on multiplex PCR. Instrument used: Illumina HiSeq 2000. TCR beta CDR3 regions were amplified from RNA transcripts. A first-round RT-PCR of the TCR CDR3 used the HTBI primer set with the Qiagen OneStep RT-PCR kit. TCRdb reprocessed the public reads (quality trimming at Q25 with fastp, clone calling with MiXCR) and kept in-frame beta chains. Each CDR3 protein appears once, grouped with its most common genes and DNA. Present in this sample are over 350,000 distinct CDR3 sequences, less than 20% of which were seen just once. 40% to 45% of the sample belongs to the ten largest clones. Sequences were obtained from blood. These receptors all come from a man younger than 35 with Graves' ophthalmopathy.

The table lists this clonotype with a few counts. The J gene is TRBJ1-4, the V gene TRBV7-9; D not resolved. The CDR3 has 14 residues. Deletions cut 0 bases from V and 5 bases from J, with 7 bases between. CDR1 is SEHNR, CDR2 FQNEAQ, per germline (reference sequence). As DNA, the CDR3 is TGTGCCAGCAGCTTAGCAGGGATAAATGAAAAACTGTTTTTT. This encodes CASSLAGINEKLFF.

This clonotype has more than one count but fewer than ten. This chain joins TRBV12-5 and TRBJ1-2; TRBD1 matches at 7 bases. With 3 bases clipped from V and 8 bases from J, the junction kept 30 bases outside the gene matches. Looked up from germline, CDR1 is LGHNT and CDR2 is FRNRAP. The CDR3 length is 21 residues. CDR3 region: CASGFASGGLSGGGVLGGYTF. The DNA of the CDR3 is TGTGCTAGTGGTTTTGCCTCCGGGGGTTTGTCGGGAGGGGGCGTCTTAGGAGGCTACACCTTC. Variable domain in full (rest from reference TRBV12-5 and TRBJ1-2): DARVTQTPRHKVTEMGQEVTMRCQPILGHNTVFWYRQTMMQGLELLAYFRNRAPLDDSGMPKDRFSAEMPDATLATLKIQPSEPRDSAVYFCASGFASGGLSGGGVLGGYTFGSGTRLTVV.

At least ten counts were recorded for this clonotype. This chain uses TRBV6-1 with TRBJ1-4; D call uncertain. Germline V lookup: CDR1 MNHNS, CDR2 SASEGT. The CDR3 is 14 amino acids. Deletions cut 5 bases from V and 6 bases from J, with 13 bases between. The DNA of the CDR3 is TGTGCCAGCAGTCTACTCTGGGATGATGAAAAACTGTTTTTT. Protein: CASSLLWDDEKLFF.

This CDR3 is CASSQGDQEILYGYTF. The CDR3 DNA sequence: TGCGCCAGCAGCCAAGGCGATCAGGAAATCCTCTATGGCTACACCTTC. The V call is TRBV4-1, the J call TRBJ1-2; D remains unclear. V lost 1 base and J lost 4, with 16 bases in between. The germline CDR1 and CDR2 sequences are MGHRA and YSYEKL. The CDR3 is 16 amino acids.

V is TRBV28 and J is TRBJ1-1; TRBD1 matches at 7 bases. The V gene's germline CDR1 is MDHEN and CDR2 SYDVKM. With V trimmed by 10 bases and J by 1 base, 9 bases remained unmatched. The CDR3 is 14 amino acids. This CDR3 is CATYTTGRNTEAFF. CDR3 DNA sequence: TGTGCCACTTACACGACAGGGCGGAACACTGAAGCTTTCTTT.

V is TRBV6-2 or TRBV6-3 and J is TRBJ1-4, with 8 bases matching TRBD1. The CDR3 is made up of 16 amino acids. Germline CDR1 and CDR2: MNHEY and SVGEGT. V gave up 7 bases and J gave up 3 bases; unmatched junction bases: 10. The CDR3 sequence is CASTVSSTGANEKLFF. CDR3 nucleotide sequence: TGTGCCAGCACCGTATCTTCGACAGGGGCTAATGAAAAACTGTTTTTT.

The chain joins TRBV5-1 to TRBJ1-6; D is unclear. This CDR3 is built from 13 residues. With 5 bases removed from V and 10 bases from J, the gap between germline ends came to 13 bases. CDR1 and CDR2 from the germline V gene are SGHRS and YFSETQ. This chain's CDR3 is CASRQDLRSPLHF. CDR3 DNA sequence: TGCGCCAGCAGGCAGGACCTGAGGTCACCCCTCCACTTT.

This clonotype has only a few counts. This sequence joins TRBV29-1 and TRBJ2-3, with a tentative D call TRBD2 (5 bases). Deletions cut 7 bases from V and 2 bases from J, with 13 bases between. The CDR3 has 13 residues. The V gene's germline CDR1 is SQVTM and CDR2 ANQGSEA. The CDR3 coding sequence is TGCAGCGGACTACGGGATTTCACAGATACGCAGTATTTT. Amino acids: CSGLRDFTDTQYF.

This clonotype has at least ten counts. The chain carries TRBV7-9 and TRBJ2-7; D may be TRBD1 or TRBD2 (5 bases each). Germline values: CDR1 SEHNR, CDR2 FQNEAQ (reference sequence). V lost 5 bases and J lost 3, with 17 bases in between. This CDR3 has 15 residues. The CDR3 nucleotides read TGTGCCAGCAGCCACTCCGGGACCAAGAACTACGAGCAGTACTTC. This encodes CASSHSGTKNYEQYF. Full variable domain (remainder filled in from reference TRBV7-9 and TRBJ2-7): DTGVSQNPRHKITKRGQNVTFRCDPISEHNRLYWYRQTLGQGPEFLTYFQNEAQLEKSRLLSDRFSAERPKGSFSTLEIQRTEQGDSAMYLCASSHSGTKNYEQYFGPGTRLTVT.

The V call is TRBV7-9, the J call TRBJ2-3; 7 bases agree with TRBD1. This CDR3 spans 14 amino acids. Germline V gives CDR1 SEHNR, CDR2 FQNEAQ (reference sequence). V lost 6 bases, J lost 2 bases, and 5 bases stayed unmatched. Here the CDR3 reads CASRETGNTDTQYF. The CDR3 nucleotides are TGTGCCAGCAGGGAGACAGGGAACACAGATACGCAGTATTTT.

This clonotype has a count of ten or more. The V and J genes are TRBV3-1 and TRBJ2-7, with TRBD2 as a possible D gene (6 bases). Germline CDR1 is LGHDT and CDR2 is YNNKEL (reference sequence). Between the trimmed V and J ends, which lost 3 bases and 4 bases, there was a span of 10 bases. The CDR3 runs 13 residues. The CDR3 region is CASSQGGGYEQYF. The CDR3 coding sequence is TGTGCCAGCAGCCAGGGAGGTGGTTACGAGCAGTACTTC.

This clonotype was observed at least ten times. The CDR3 nucleotides are TGCAGTGTTAGCATGGAGGAGACCCAGTACTTC. Translated, it gives CSVSMEETQYF. The rearrangement uses TRBV20-1 and TRBJ2-5; D is undetermined. V was cut by 7 bases and J by 5 bases, with 11 bases left in between. This CDR3 is 11 amino acids long. The germline gives CDR1 DFQATT, CDR2 SNEGSKA (reference sequence).

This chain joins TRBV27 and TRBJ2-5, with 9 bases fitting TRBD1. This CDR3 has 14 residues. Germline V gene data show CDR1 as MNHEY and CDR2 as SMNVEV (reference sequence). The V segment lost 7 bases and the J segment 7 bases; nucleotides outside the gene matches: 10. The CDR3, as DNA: TGTGCCAGCATCCACAGACAGGGGGGTGGGACCCAGTACTTC. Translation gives CASIHRQGGGTQYF.

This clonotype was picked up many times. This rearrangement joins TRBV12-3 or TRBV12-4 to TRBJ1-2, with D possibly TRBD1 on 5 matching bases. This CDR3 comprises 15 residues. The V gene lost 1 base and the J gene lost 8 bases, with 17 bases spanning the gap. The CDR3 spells CASSLGLGGQGGYTF. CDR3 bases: TGTGCCAGCAGTTTAGGGCTTGGGGGTCAGGGCGGCTACACCTTC.

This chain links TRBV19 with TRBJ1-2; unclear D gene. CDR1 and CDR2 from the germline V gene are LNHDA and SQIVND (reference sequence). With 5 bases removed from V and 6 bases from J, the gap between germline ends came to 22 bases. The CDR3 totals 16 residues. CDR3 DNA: TGTGCCAGTAGTCCGAGACGAGTGCGAGGACGAGATGGCTACACCTTC. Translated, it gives CASSPRRVRGRDGYTF. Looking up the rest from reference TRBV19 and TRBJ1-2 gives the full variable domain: DGGITQSPKYLFRKEGQNVTLSCEQNLNHDAMYWYRQDPGQGLRLIYYSQIVNDFQKGDIAEGYSVSREKKESFPLTVTSAQKNPTAFYLCASSPRRVRGRDGYTFGSGTRLTVV.

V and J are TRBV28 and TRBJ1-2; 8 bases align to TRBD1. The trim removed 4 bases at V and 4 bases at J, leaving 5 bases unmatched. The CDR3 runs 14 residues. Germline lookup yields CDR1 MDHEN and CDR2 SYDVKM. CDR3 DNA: TGTGCCAGCAGTTCGGACAGGGTTCTCTATGGCTACACCTTC. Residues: CASSSDRVLYGYTF.

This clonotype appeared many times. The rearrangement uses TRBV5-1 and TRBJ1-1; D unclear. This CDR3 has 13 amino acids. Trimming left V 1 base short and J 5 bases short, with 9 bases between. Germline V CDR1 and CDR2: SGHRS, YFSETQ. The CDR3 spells CASSLNADTEAFF. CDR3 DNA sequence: TGCGCCAGCAGCTTGAACGCCGATACTGAAGCTTTCTTT. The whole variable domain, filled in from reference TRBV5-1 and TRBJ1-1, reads KAGVTQTPRYLIKTRGQQVTLSCSPISGHRSVSWYQQTPGQGLQFLFEYFSETQRNKGNFPGRFSGRQFSNSRSEMNVSTLELGDSALYLCASSLNADTEAFFGQGTRLTVV.

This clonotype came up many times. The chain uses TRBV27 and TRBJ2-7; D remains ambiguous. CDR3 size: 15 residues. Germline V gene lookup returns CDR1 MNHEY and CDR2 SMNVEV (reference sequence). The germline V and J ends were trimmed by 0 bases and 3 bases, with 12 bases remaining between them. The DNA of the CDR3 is TGTGCCAGCAGTTTATCGTCTGACGGATTCTACGAGCAGTACTTC. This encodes CASSLSSDGFYEQYF.

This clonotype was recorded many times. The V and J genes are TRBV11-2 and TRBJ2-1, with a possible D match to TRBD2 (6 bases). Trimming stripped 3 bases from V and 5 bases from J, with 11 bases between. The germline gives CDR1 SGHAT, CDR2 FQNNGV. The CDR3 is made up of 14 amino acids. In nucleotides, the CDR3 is TGTGCCAGCAGCTTGAGCGGGCCGGACAATGAGCAGTTCTTC. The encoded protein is CASSLSGPDNEQFF.

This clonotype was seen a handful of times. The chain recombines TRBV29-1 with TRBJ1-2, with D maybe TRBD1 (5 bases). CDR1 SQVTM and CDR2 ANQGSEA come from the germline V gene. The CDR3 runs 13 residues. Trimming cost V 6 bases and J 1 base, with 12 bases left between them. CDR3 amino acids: CSVRQGLNYGYTF. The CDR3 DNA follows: TGCAGCGTGCGGCAGGGCCTTAACTATGGCTACACCTTC.

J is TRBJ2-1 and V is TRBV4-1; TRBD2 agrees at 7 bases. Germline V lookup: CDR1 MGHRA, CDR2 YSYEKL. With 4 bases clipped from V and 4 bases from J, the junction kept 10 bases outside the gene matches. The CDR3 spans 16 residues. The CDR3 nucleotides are TGCGCCAGCAGCCTGCTTGGAGCGGGGCTTTACAATGAGCAGTTCTTC. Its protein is CASSLLGAGLYNEQFF.

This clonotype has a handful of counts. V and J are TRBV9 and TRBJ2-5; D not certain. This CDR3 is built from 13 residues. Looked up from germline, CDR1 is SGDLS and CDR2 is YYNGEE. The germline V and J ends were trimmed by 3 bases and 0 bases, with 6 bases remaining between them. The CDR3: CASSASNQETQYF. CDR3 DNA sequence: TGTGCCAGCAGCGCCTCGAACCAAGAGACCCAGTACTTC.

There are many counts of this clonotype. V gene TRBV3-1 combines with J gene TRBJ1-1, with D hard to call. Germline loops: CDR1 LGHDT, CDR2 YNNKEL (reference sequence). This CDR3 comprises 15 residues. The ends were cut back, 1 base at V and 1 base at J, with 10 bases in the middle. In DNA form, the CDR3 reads TGTGCCAGCAGCCAAGCTCAGCTAGCGAACACTGAAGCTTTCTTT. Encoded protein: CASSQAQLANTEAFF. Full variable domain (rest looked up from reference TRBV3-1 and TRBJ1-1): DTAVSQTPKYLVTQMGNDKSIKCEQNLGHDTMYWYKQDSKKFLKIMFSYNNKELIINETVPNRFSPKSPDKAHLNLHINSLELGDSAVYFCASSQAQLANTEAFFGQGTRLTVV.

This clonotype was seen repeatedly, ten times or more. CDR3 DNA: TGCGCCAGCAGCTTTGACGTTCAAGAGACCCAGTACTTC. This gives the protein CASSFDVQETQYF. V and J are TRBV5-1 and TRBJ2-5; D is unresolved. Deletions cut 2 bases from V and 2 bases from J, with 7 bases between. The CDR3 extends over 13 amino acids. Per the germline V gene, CDR1 is SGHRS and CDR2 is YFSETQ.

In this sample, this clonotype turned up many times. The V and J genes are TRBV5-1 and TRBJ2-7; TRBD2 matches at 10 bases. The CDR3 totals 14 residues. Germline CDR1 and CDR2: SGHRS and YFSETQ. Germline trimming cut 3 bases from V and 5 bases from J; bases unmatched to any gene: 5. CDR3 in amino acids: CASSSRTSGDEQYF. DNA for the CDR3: TGCGCCAGCAGCTCTCGGACTAGCGGCGACGAGCAGTACTTC.

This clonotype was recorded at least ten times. The CDR3 nucleotides read TGTGCCAGCAGTTTCCCCAGGGCAGCGGACGGCACCGGGGAGCTGTTTTTT. Protein sequence: CASSFPRAADGTGELFF. The chain couples TRBV12-3 or TRBV12-4 to TRBJ2-2; D may match TRBD1 or TRBD2 (5 bases each). V dropped 3 bases and J dropped 4 bases, with 18 bases sitting between them. The CDR3 length is 17 residues.